These 18 T cell receptor beta chains were all obtained from the same sample, sequenced in a study of cytomegalovirus exposure and HLA in healthy donors (dated by TCRdb to about 2017). Libraries came from the immunoSEQ multiplex PCR assay. For the multiplex PCR, a mixture combining 60 forward primers for TCR Vbeta segments and 13 reverse primers for TCR Jbeta segments was used. The clones in this table, taken by TCRdb from immuneACCESS, are in-frame only. Not every clone is retained; where verified, under half of the shortfall comes from an unresolved V gene, and the cause of the rest is unknown. For this sample there are fewer than 110,000 clones; approximately 84% appear just once. The leading ten clones occupy around 2.3% of the sample. What was sequenced was PBMCs. These receptors were obtained from a man under 40 in good health and CMV-seronegative.

The chain links TRBV5-1 to TRBJ2-3, with TRBD1 identical over 12 bases. The CDR3 length is 17 residues. V shed 4 bases and J 5 bases; nucleotides not matched to a gene: 11. Germline V gene sequence: CDR1 SGHRS, CDR2 YFSETQ. CDR3 in amino acids: CASSASGTGGGKDTQYF. DNA for the CDR3: TGCGCCAGCAGCGCGTCCGGGACAGGGGGCGGGAAAGATACGCAGTATTTT.

The rearrangement links TRBV11-2 to TRBJ2-7, with 8 positions matching TRBD1. Germline lookup yields CDR1 SGHAT and CDR2 FQNNGV. V was clipped by 5 bases and J by 0 bases; unmatched bases: 3. The CDR3 runs 14 residues. This CDR3 reads CASSRDRFSYEQYF. CDR3 nucleotides: TGTGCCAGCAGCCGGGACAGGTTCTCCTACGAGCAGTACTTC. Combining the CDR3 with reference TRBV11-2 and TRBJ2-7 gives the whole variable domain EAGVAQSPRYKIIEKRQSVAFWCNPISGHATLYWYQQILGQGPKLLIQFQNNGVVDDSQLPKDRFSAERLKGVDSTLKIQPAKLEDSAVYLCASSRDRFSYEQYFGPGTRLTVT.

The rearrangement links TRBV9 to TRBJ2-1; 9 bases align to TRBD1. The J segment lost 7 bases and the V segment lost 1 base, leaving 9 bases of the junction unmatched. CDR3 length equals 16 residues. Germline loops: CDR1 SGDLS, CDR2 YYNGEE. The CDR3 loop is CASSVITGTGLNEQFF. CDR3 nucleotide sequence: TGTGCCAGCAGCGTAATAACCGGGACAGGGTTGAATGAGCAGTTCTTC.

This clone was picked up one time. V and J are TRBV7-2 and TRBJ2-3, with 7 bases fitting TRBD1. The V gene end was trimmed by 5 bases and the J gene end by 0 bases; junction bases not matched to a gene: 8. The CDR3 has 16 residues. In germline, CDR1 is SGHTA, CDR2 FQGNSA. CDR3 in amino acids: CASSPVGQFSTDTQYF. The CDR3 DNA sequence: TGTGCCAGCAGCCCCGTGGGACAGTTTAGCACAGATACGCAGTATTTT.

The rearrangement uses TRBV11-3 and TRBJ2-1; 7 nucleotides line up with TRBD2. The CDR3 loop spans 15 amino acids. Germline lookup yields CDR1 SGHNT and CDR2 YENEEA. V lost 4 bases and J lost 0; bases outside the gene matches: 3. CDR3 amino acids: CASSYASGSYNEQFF. The CDR3, as DNA: TGTGCCAGCAGCTACGCTAGCGGCTCCTACAATGAGCAGTTCTTC.

In DNA form, the CDR3 reads TGTGCCACCCGGGGTTCCTACGAGCAGTACTTC. As protein: CATRGSYEQYF. This rearrangement joins TRBV11-2 to TRBJ2-7; tentative D call: TRBD2 (5 bases). The CDR3 covers 11 residues. CDR1 and CDR2 from the germline V gene are SGHAT and FQNNGV. V lost 10 bases and J 1 base, leaving 8 bases between the germline ends. The entire variable domain, with the rest obtained from reference TRBV11-2 and TRBJ2-7, is as follows: EAGVAQSPRYKIIEKRQSVAFWCNPISGHATLYWYQQILGQGPKLLIQFQNNGVVDDSQLPKDRFSAERLKGVDSTLKIQPAKLEDSAVYLCATRGSYEQYFGPGTRLTVT.

This clone is deemed medium-sized. The J gene is TRBJ1-4, the V gene TRBV6-5; 9 bases agree with TRBD1. The CDR3 runs to 14 residues. The J segment lost 7 bases and the V segment lost 6 bases, leaving 6 bases of the junction unmatched. From germline, CDR1 is MNHEY and CDR2 SVGAGI. The CDR3 DNA is TGTGCCAGCAGGCCGGGACAGGGACTTGAAAAACTGTTTTTT. Translating it yields CASRPGQGLEKLFF.

The chain joins TRBV30 to TRBJ1-4, with D perhaps matching TRBD1 (6 bases). Germline values: CDR1 GTSNPN, CDR2 SVGIG (reference sequence). With 2 bases removed from V and 8 bases from J, the gap between germline ends came to 18 bases. CDR3 size: 15 residues. The CDR3 sequence is CAWSLLRRGGEKLFF. The DNA for the CDR3 is TGTGCCTGGAGTCTCCTCCGCAGGGGCGGAGAAAAACTGTTTTTT.

The chain links TRBV6-5 to TRBJ1-3, with D uncertain. V was trimmed by 5 bases and J by 0 bases, leaving 8 bases between them. The CDR3 spans 14 residues. Germline CDR1 and CDR2: MNHEY and SVGAGI. In DNA form, the CDR3 reads TGTGCCAGCAGTCAAGGACTCTCTGGAAACACCATATATTTT. Amino acid sequence: CASSQGLSGNTIYF.

In its sample, this clone was seen a few times. The J gene is TRBJ1-6, the V gene TRBV10-3; 10 bases fit TRBD1. The V and J ends lost 0 bases and 10 bases, in that order; junction bases with no gene match: 3. From germline, CDR1 is ENHRY and CDR2 SYGVKD. The CDR3 runs 15 residues. The CDR3 nucleotides are TGTGCCATCAGTGAGTCGGGGACAGGGGCCTCACCCCTCCACTTT. Translated: CAISESGTGASPLHF.

This clone was seen only once. This sequence joins TRBV5-6 and TRBJ1-1; TRBD1 might be the D (6 bases). The germline V gene encodes CDR1 SGHDT and CDR2 YYEEEE. Trimming removed 2 bases at V and 0 bases at J, with 14 bases between. The CDR3 extends over 16 amino acids. CDR3: CASSLPSTGLNTEAFF. The CDR3 bases are TGTGCCAGCAGCTTACCTTCGACAGGCCTGAACACTGAAGCTTTCTTT.

The genes are TRBV9 and TRBJ2-2, with 11 nucleotides matching TRBD2. Germline V gene data show CDR1 as SGDLS and CDR2 as YYNGEE. Trimming took 0 bases from V and 4 from J; bases not matched to a gene: 5. This CDR3 has 17 residues. The CDR3 reads CASSVGLAGPVTGELFF. In DNA, the CDR3 is TGTGCCAGCAGCGTAGGACTAGCGGGACCGGTCACCGGGGAGCTGTTTTTT.

J is TRBJ1-2 and V is TRBV5-6; 8 nucleotides match TRBD1. This CDR3 is 14 amino acids long. CDR1 is SGHDT, CDR2 YYEEEE, per germline. Trimming took 3 bases from V and 4 from J; bases not matched to a gene: 5. CDR3 nucleotide sequence: TGTGCCAGCAGCTACGACAGGGGTGCCTATGGCTACACCTTC. Translating gives CASSYDRGAYGYTF.

This chain joins TRBV5-1 and TRBJ1-4; D unclear. CDR3 length: 14 residues. Trimming removed 4 bases at V and 5 bases at J, with 12 bases between. Germline CDR1 and CDR2: SGHRS and YFSETQ. CDR3 region: CASSPRPGNEKLFF. CDR3 in DNA: TGCGCCAGCAGCCCCCGGCCGGGAAATGAAAAACTGTTTTTT. Full variable domain (remainder filled in from reference TRBV5-1 and TRBJ1-4): KAGVTQTPRYLIKTRGQQVTLSCSPISGHRSVSWYQQTPGQGLQFLFEYFSETQRNKGNFPGRFSGRQFSNSRSEMNVSTLELGDSALYLCASSPRPGNEKLFFGSGTQLSVL.

The chain couples TRBV6-4 to TRBJ1-3; 7 positions agree with TRBD1. J was trimmed by 2 bases and V by 5 bases; bases with no gene match: 18. The CDR3 covers 19 residues. Germline V gives CDR1 MRHNA, CDR2 SNTAGT. CDR3 loop: CASSPDSQNRDRTGNTIYF. DNA of the CDR3: TGTGCCAGCAGTCCTGATTCTCAAAACCGGGACAGAACTGGAAACACCATATATTTT.

The V gene is TRBV30, the J gene TRBJ1-1, with D uncertain. Deletions cut 0 bases from V and 4 bases from J, with 12 bases between. This CDR3 contains 14 residues. CDR1 and CDR2 from the germline V gene are GTSNPN and SVGIG (reference sequence). DNA of the CDR3: TGTGCCTGGAGTGTCGACATGGGAGGCACTGAAGCTTTCTTT. Its protein product is CAWSVDMGGTEAFF.

The CDR3: CAARGGAGANVLTF. CDR3 DNA: TGTGCCGCCCGAGGGGGGGCTGGGGCCAACGTCCTGACTTTC. V and J are TRBV30 and TRBJ2-6, with TRBD2 as a possible D gene (7 bases). CDR3 size: 14 residues. V lost 8 bases, J lost 2 bases, and 13 bases lay in between. Per germline, CDR1 GTSNPN and CDR2 SVGIG (reference sequence).

This chain uses TRBV6-1 with TRBJ1-2; no firm D call. V lost 7 bases to trimming and J lost 5 bases, with 20 bases between them. This CDR3 comprises 15 residues. CDR1 is MNHNS, CDR2 SASEGT, per germline. CDR3 nucleotide sequence: TGTGCCAGCACCCCCGGAGGGCAGGAGTTTTATGGCTACACCTTC. It encodes CASTPGGQEFYGYTF.